The TCR beta chain described here comes from a study of T cells in Graves' hyperthyroidism and ophthalmopathy. Diagnoses were made from clinical symptoms, serum measures (thyroxine and TRAb), thyroid ultrasound and orbital computed tomography. There were TCR beta CDR3 regions amplified from RNA transcripts. During a first-round RT-PCR of the TCR CDR3, the HTBI primer set was used. TCRdb re-called the multiplex PCR reads with MiXCR, one entry per CDR3 protein. The table has roughly 380,000 distinct CDR3 sequences, about a sixth seen once. This clonotype was recorded at least ten times. Looked up from germline, CDR1 is MNHNS and CDR2 is SASEGT. Trimming left V 5 bases short and J 4 bases short, with 8 bases between. CDR3 size: 12 residues.

This TCR was sampled from a woman in her thirties or forties with Graves' ophthalmopathy. This rearrangement joins TRBV6-1 to TRBJ2-5; no definite D call. The specimen was blood. As DNA, the CDR3 is TGTGCCAGCAGTAGCAGGCCAGAGACCCAGTACTTC. This translates into CASSSRPETQYF.